A selection of T cell receptor beta chains follows, all from one sample in a study of PD-1 blockade in classical Hodgkin lymphoma. The method was immunoSEQ multiplex PCR; TCRdb's version includes in-frame clones alone and lacks a portion of them. This table holds about 86,000 clones, roughly nine tenths found once. This specimen consisted of peripheral blood mononuclear cells (PBMCs), obtained at baseline. Receptors were obtained from a human donor with classical Hodgkin lymphoma. Both conserved end residues are trimmed from each CDR3. Fields, in order: V gene, CDR3 protein.

v_call: TRBV4-1
cdr3_aa: ASSQKTSGTSTDTQY

v_call: TRBV11-3
cdr3_aa: ASSFGGSGNTIY

v_call: TRBV6-1
cdr3_aa: ASSESGFYGYT

v_call: TRBV7-2
cdr3_aa: ASSYRNEQF

v_call: TRBV5-8
cdr3_aa: ASSSDIGFSYEQY

v_call: TRBV18
cdr3_aa: ASSPRSTYTGELF

v_call: TRBV5-1
cdr3_aa: ASSLAGGAGAKNIQY

v_call: TRBV6-1
cdr3_aa: ASSEAGGYT

v_call: TRBV10-3
cdr3_aa: AISDGTWGSPLH

v_call: TRBV19
cdr3_aa: ASSRWDRGHGYT

v_call: TRBV6-5
cdr3_aa: ASSYSRGRDNEQF

v_call: TRBV7-9
cdr3_aa: ASSLGRNYGYT

v_call: TRBV6-5
cdr3_aa: ASSRTGNTEAF

v_call: TRBV11-2
cdr3_aa: ASSLGREGTQY

v_call: TRBV6-5
cdr3_aa: ASTLHRLSRSEQY

v_call: TRBV29-1
cdr3_aa: SVMAMFANEQF

v_call: TRBV5-1
cdr3_aa: ASSLALAETQY

v_call: TRBV5-8
cdr3_aa: ASSRLRGYNEQF

v_call: TRBV19
cdr3_aa: ASSIGGRTGANVLT